Listed below are T cell receptor beta chains from one sample, sequenced in a study of beta chain features in type 1 diabetes. Clones were sequenced by immunoSEQ multiplex PCR, and TCRdb holds only the in-frame ones, with some missing. The sample lists 600,000 to 700,000 clones; around an eighth were seen once. Sequenced sample: naive CD4+ T cells from blood. The receptors originated from a man younger than 40 with type 1 diabetes. CDR3s include the opening cysteine and the closing phenylalanine or tryptophan. D genes are given only for firm matches. A row's size may be missing; if present it is once, few, many or a size class.

d_call	v_call	clone_size	cdr3_aa
TRBD2	TRBV29-1	few	CSVRSWTSGSYEQYF
NA	TRBV7-2	few	CASSLVRNRVTDTQYF
NA	TRBV25-1	few	CASTVGGSTEAFF
NA	TRBV6-1	few	CASSGRTMNTEAFF
NA	TRBV7-3	few	CASSKDGDNEQFF
NA	TRBV5-6	few	CASSWMNQPQHF
NA	TRBV5-8	NA	CASSLANWDGEAFF
NA	TRBV15	few	CATSRDGVGGVGYEQYF
NA	TRBV30	NA	CAWSLSYSGELNSPLHF
NA	TRBV18	NA	CASSPPAQETQYF
TRBD1	TRBV28	few	CASSPGGSNQPQHF
TRBD1	TRBV9	few	CASSVVGQSTEAFF
NA	TRBV5-6	NA	CASSLGGRETQYF
TRBD1	TRBV27	few	CASSFVGTGNNSPLHF
NA	TRBV4-2	NA	CASSQTVNRQVGTEAFF
TRBD1	TRBV6-5	few	CASKRQGRNYGYTF
NA	TRBV7-2	NA	CASSLGSSYGYTF
TRBD1	TRBV28	NA	CASRWTGGGNQPQHF
TRBD1	TRBV7-9	NA	CASSLALTPDRGNEKLFF
NA	TRBV29-1	NA	CSAEGGPGTDTQYF
NA	TRBV6-6	few	CASSSTNEKLFF
NA	TRBV20-1	NA	CSAARTDTQYF
NA	TRBV7-8	few	CASSEVRDGNSPLHF
NA	TRBV28	few	CASRLTGSYNEQFF
NA	TRBV11-3	NA	CASSLDGGGSNEQFF
NA	TRBV27	NA	CASSPERSYNEQFF
NA	TRBV4-3	few	CASSQDFGSGLAQHF
TRBD1	TRBV18	NA	CASSPGQGAQPQHF
NA	TRBV28	few	CASSSPGAGPYETQYF
TRBD1	TRBV13	NA	CASSERGTGGGSGTDTQYF
NA	TRBV5-8	NA	CASSRTSSSYNEQFF
NA	TRBV15	few	CATSRERDTEAFF
NA	TRBV7-9	NA	CASSFASVQETQYF
TRBD2	TRBV19	NA	CAASGRGTNTGELFF
NA	TRBV6-6	few	CASSKQDSNYGYTF
TRBD1	TRBV5-1	NA	CASSDTGQGYIQYF
NA	TRBV28	few	CASSQYEKLFF
TRBD2	TRBV7-2	NA	CASSLKLAGGLGDTQYF
TRBD1	TRBV25-1	NA	CASSNYRGLSDTQYF
NA	TRBV27	NA	CASSRYESRNTEAFF
NA	TRBV7-8	few	CASSLGGAAKTQYF
NA	TRBV6-5	few	CASSYDLTTYEQYF
NA	TRBV28	few	CASSLRETQYF
NA	TRBV5-6	NA	CASSLTTQQFF
NA	TRBV2	NA	CASRDEADTQYF
NA	TRBV7-2	few	CASSPHSGTYEQYF
NA	TRBV7-9	few	CASTIAGDYGYTF
NA	TRBV19	NA	CASSPPAGGHGYTF
TRBD1	TRBV7-9	few	CASSLGPGGDVLTF